This is a list of T cell receptor beta chains from one sample in a study of blood T cell repertoires in COVID-19. Profiling relied on immunoSEQ multiplex PCR, and the TCRdb table lists in-frame clones only, not all of them. Of 150,000 or so clones detected, about 85% appear once; the ten largest clones hold about 4%. Material for sequencing was PBMCs or T cells enriched from blood (not recorded which). The receptors come from a woman aged 40 to 50 who had been exposed to COVID-19. Both conserved end residues are part of each CDR3. The D gene is left open where the match is weak. Size tells how often a clone was seen (once, few, many) or the class of an expanded clone, and some rows leave it out.

J gene | D gene | V gene | clone size | CDR3 protein | CDR3 DNA
TRBJ2-1 | . | TRBV11-2 | . | CASSRDSYNEQFF | TGTGCCAGCAGCCGGGACTCGTACAATGAGCAGTTCTTC
TRBJ1-2 | . | TRBV6-2/TRBV6-3 | . | CASSSQTANYGYTF | TGTGCCAGCAGTTCCCAGACAGCTAACTATGGCTACACCTTC
TRBJ2-1 | . | TRBV5-1 | . | CASSLASGFNEQFF | TGCGCCAGCAGCTTGGCCTCAGGGTTCAATGAGCAGTTCTTC
TRBJ2-3 | . | TRBV6-4 | . | CASSDSGDRRTDTQYF | TGTGCCAGCAGTGACTCAGGAGACAGGCGCACAGATACGCAGTATTTT
TRBJ2-3 | . | TRBV6-4 | . | CASSPADTDTQYF | TGTGCCAGCAGCCCCGCGGACACAGATACGCAGTATTTT
TRBJ2-3 | . | TRBV27 | . | CASVRGSASTDTQYF | TGTGCCAGCGTCCGTGGTAGCGCTAGCACAGATACGCAGTATTTT
TRBJ2-1 | TRBD2 | TRBV7-2 | . | CASSPGLAEYNEQFF | TGTGCCAGCAGCCCAGGACTAGCGGAGTACAATGAGCAGTTCTTC
TRBJ1-2 | . | TRBV11-2 | . | CASSSSPKYGYTF | TGTGCCAGCAGCTCCTCACCTAAGTATGGCTACACCTTC
TRBJ2-5 | TRBD2 | TRBV5-4 | . | CASSLAGTSGGQETQYF | TGTGCCAGCAGCTTGGCCGGGACTAGCGGGGGGCAAGAGACCCAGTACTTC
TRBJ1-4 | . | TRBV15 | . | CATSRDQWTYNEKLFF | TGTGCCACCAGCAGAGATCAGTGGACTTATAATGAAAAACTGTTTTTT
TRBJ2-7 | . | TRBV5-1 | . | CASSLGGGQNYEQYF | TGCGCCAGCAGCTTGGGGGGCGGACAGAACTACGAGCAGTACTTC
TRBJ2-2 | TRBD1 | TRBV4-3 | . | CASSQQDRGAGELFF | TGCGCCAGCAGCCAACAGGACAGGGGGGCCGGGGAGCTGTTTTTT
TRBJ2-7 | TRBD1 | TRBV27 | . | CASSRPGQGMGEQYF | TGTGCCAGCAGCCGACCGGGACAGGGTATGGGCGAGCAGTACTTC
TRBJ2-1 | . | TRBV10-1 | once | CASSEAGTSYNEQFF | TGCGCCAGCAGTGAGGCGGGAACTTCCTACAATGAGCAGTTCTTC
TRBJ2-6 | TRBD1 | TRBV27 | . | CASNPGTGSPGANVLTF | TGTGCCAGCAACCCCGGGACAGGCTCACCCGGGGCCAACGTCCTGACTTTC
TRBJ1-2 | . | TRBV28 | once | CASMVQGYGYTF | TGTGCCAGCATGGTGCAGGGCTATGGCTACACCTTC
TRBJ1-2 | . | TRBV5-6 | few | CASSLSSAQGHGYTF | TGTGCCAGCAGCTTGTCTTCGGCTCAGGGGCATGGCTACACCTTC
TRBJ1-2 | . | TRBV28 | . | CASRNRDLSGGYTF | TGTGCCAGCAGAAACAGGGACCTAAGTGGGGGCTACACCTTC
TRBJ2-7 | TRBD1 | TRBV6-5 | . | CASSYRTGEFNEQYF | TGTGCCAGCAGTTACAGGACAGGGGAATTCAACGAGCAGTACTTC
TRBJ1-1 | . | TRBV28 | . | CASSPSWTEAFF | TGTGCCAGCAGCCCCTCCTGGACAGAAGCTTTCTTT
TRBJ2-5 | . | TRBV4-3 | . | CASSRATGWETQYF | TGCGCCAGCAGCCGAGCCACAGGGTGGGAGACCCAGTACTTC
TRBJ1-5 | . | TRBV2 | . | CASSRDNQPQHF | TGTGCCAGTTCCAGGGACAATCAGCCCCAGCATTTT
TRBJ2-3 | TRBD2 | TRBV28 | . | CASSLWTSGSTDTQYF | TGTGCCAGCAGTTTATGGACTAGCGGGAGCACAGATACGCAGTATTTT
TRBJ1-5 | . | TRBV28 | . | CASSRGPGNQPQHF | TGTGCCAGCAGTCGGGGTCCTGGGAATCAGCCCCAGCATTTT
TRBJ2-7 | . | TRBV3-1/TRBV3-2 | . | CASSPGLTTYEQYF | TGTGCCAGCAGCCCGGGACTGACGACCTACGAGCAGTACTTC
TRBJ1-1 | . | TRBV19 | . | CASSKERFTEAFF | TGTGCCAGTAGTAAGGAGCGTTTCACTGAAGCTTTCTTT
TRBJ2-1 | . | TRBV11-2 | . | CASSSFRNEQFF | TGTGCCAGCAGCTCTTTCCGGAATGAGCAGTTCTTC
TRBJ2-1 | TRBD2 | TRBV28 | once | CASSLSSGNAFNEQFF | TGTGCCAGCAGTTTATCTAGCGGGAACGCGTTCAATGAGCAGTTCTTC
TRBJ1-5 | TRBD1 | TRBV9 | . | CASSRSGGSNQPQHF | TGTGCCAGCAGTCGATCAGGGGGGAGCAATCAGCCCCAGCATTTT
TRBJ1-1 | . | TRBV29-1 | . | CSSGGGDTEAFF | TGCAGCTCTGGGGGAGGGGATACTGAAGCTTTCTTT
TRBJ1-6 | . | TRBV27 | . | CASRMGQWRSPLHF | TGTGCCAGCAGAATGGGACAATGGCGTTCACCCCTCCACTTT
TRBJ1-1 | . | TRBV12-5 | . | CASGPLSGNTEAFF | TGTGCTAGTGGCCCCCTCAGTGGGAACACTGAAGCTTTCTTT
TRBJ1-2 | TRBD1 | TRBV5-1 | . | CASSDGPGGTYGYTF | TGCGCCAGCAGCGACGGTCCAGGGGGCACCTATGGCTACACCTTC
TRBJ2-7 | TRBD1 | TRBV9 | . | CASSGPTGTGAYEQYF | TGTGCCAGCAGCGGCCCCACCGGGACAGGAGCCTACGAGCAGTACTTC
TRBJ1-2 | . | TRBV27 | . | CASGRGGNYGYTF | TGTGCCAGCGGGAGGGGAGGGAACTATGGCTACACCTTC
TRBJ2-1 | . | TRBV27 | . | CASGNRVWHEQFF | TGTGCCAGCGGAAACAGGGTTTGGCATGAGCAGTTCTTC
TRBJ1-1 | . | TRBV9 | . | CASSADKNTEAFF | TGTGCCAGCAGCGCCGACAAGAACACTGAAGCTTTCTTT
TRBJ1-4 | . | TRBV10-3 | . | CAIRQDRNEKLFF | TGTGCCATCAGACAGGACCGTAATGAAAAACTGTTTTTT
TRBJ2-2 | . | TRBV12-3/TRBV12-4 | once | CAPRIFGTGELFF | TGTGCGCCAAGGATATTCGGGACCGGGGAGCTGTTTTTT
TRBJ1-2 | TRBD1 | TRBV9 | once | CASSPYGRGVDGYTF | TGTGCCAGCAGCCCGTACGGCAGGGGGGTGGATGGCTACACCTTC
TRBJ2-5 | TRBD1 | TRBV7-2 | . | CASSPRGLGAGETQYF | TGTGCCAGCAGCCCCAGGGGGCTGGGGGCGGGAGAGACCCAGTACTTC